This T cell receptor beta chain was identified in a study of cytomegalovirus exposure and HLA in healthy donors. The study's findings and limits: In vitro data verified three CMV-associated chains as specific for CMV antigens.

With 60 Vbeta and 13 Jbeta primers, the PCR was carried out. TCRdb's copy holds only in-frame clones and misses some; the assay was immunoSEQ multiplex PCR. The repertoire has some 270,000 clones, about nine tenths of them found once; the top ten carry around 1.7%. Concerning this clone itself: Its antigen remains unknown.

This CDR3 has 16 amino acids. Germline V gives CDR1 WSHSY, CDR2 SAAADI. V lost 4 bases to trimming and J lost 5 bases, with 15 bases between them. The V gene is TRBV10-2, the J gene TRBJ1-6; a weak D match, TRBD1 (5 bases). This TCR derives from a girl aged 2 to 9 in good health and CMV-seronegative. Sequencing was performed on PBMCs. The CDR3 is CASSAGGGKDNSPLHF. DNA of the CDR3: TGCGCCAGCAGTGCCGGGGGAGGGAAGGATAATTCACCCCTCCACTTT.